Given below is one T cell receptor (beta chain) in context. The data are from a study of blood T cell repertoires in COVID-19. Study overall: Sources were T cells, B-cell-depleted T cells, or PBMCs; the material itself was cDNA or gDNA.

Per the original methods: Estimation of nucleated cell counts relied on the amplification of reference gene primers. Sequenced by immunoSEQ multiplex PCR; TCRdb stores in-frame clones only, minus some. The DNA gave D and trimming, while V, J and clone size come from that table. The sample includes about 69,000 clones, more than 80% of them seen just once. The CDR3 is made up of 13 amino acids. The V end lost 2 bases, the J end lost 5 bases, and 9 bases lay between the germline ends. Germline V gene data show CDR1 as MGHDK and CDR2 as SYGVNS. Sequencing input: peripheral blood. The TCR comes from a young man with acute or convalescent COVID-19. The rearrangement joins TRBV25-1 to TRBJ1-2, with D uncertain. The CDR3 loop is CASSEGQLYGYTF. The CDR3 DNA sequence: TGTGCCAGCAGTGAAGGCCAACTATATGGCTACACCTTC.